The source of this TCR beta chain is a study of T-cell reconstitution after alpha-beta-depleted transplantation in children. Unique molecular identifiers featured in how the TCRbeta library was prepared. TCRdb redid the calling of the PCR reads with MiXCR, one entry per CDR3 protein. This sample has fewer than 550,000 distinct CDR3 sequences, with about 10% found just once. The CDR3 is made up of 16 amino acids. Trimming took 0 bases from V and 6 from J; bases not matched to a gene: 9. Germline CDR1 reads SGHAT; CDR2 reads FQNNGV. The V gene is TRBV11-2, the J gene TRBJ1-2; 8 bases match TRBD1. Material: PBMCs, obtained before TCRalphabeta/CD19-depleted stem cell transplant. The receptor was derived from a child aged 2 to 15 with inherited bone marrow failure, due to receive a stem cell transplant. This CDR3 is CASSLDTPVTGDGYTF. In DNA, the CDR3 is TGTGCCAGCAGCTTAGATACACCGGTGACAGGGGATGGCTACACCTTC. The variable domain in full, completed from reference TRBV11-2 and TRBJ1-2, reads EAGVAQSPRYKIIEKRQSVAFWCNPISGHATLYWYQQILGQGPKLLIQFQNNGVVDDSQLPKDRFSAERLKGVDSTLKIQPAKLEDSAVYLCASSLDTPVTGDGYTFGSGTRLTVV.